One and the same sample provided the 18 T cell receptor beta chains below, sequenced in a study of cytomegalovirus exposure and HLA in healthy donors. It was with 60 Vbeta and 13 Jbeta primers that the PCR ran. Generated by immunoSEQ multiplex PCR, the TCRdb table keeps only in-frame clones and is missing some. The sample consists of about 88,000 clones, 75% to 85% of them appearing once. Source material: PBMCs. Receptors originate from a woman in her forties in good health and CMV-seronegative.

The gene calls are TRBV28 and TRBJ1-4, with 7 bases aligning to TRBD1. With 7 bases clipped from V and 2 bases from J, the junction kept 10 bases outside the gene matches. Germline V gene data show CDR1 as MDHEN and CDR2 as SYDVKM. The CDR3 consists of 16 residues. DNA of the CDR3: TGTGCCAGCAAGTGGACAGGTTTTTCGACTAATGAAAAACTGTTTTTT. Its protein is CASKWTGFSTNEKLFF. The whole variable domain, remainder taken from reference TRBV28 and TRBJ1-4, is DVKVTQSSRYLVKRTGEKVFLECVQDMDHENMFWYRQDPGLGLRLIYFSYDVKMKEKGDIPEGYSVSREKKERFSLILESASTNQTSMYLCASKWTGFSTNEKLFFGSGTQLSVL.

The V gene is TRBV2, the J gene TRBJ2-7; TRBD1 matches 12 bases. CDR3 length: 18 residues. V lost 6 bases to trimming and J lost 7 bases; unmatched junction nucleotides: 19. The germline V gene encodes CDR1 SNHLY and CDR2 FYNNEI. In DNA, the CDR3 is TGTGCCAGCAGACAACTCTGGGGTGCGGGACAGGGGGCGGGTGAGCAGTACTTC. This gives the protein CASRQLWGAGQGAGEQYF.

Notes on this clone: A junction boundary mismatches the germline segment, possibly from a read error. The rearrangement joins TRBV5-1 to TRBJ1-2; no clear D gene. This CDR3 has 16 residues. Looked up from germline, CDR1 is SGHRS and CDR2 is YFSETQ. CDR3 residues: CAISLEKVTPGHGYTF. CDR3 DNA: TGCGCCATCAGCTTGGAGAAAGTAACCCCTGGGCATGGCTACACCTTC.

This chain uses TRBV9 with TRBJ1-6, with D uncertain. The CDR3 extends over 14 amino acids. Germline V gene lookup returns CDR1 SGDLS and CDR2 YYNGEE. Trimming stripped 3 bases from V and 0 bases from J, with 4 bases between. The CDR3 DNA reads as TGTGCCAGCAGCGCGAGCTCCTATAATTCACCCCTCCACTTT. Its translation is CASSASSYNSPLHF.

The chain is built from TRBV6-5 and TRBJ2-3; TRBD2 aligns across 7 bases. V lost 6 bases, J lost 4 bases, and 10 bases stayed unmatched. The CDR3 has 15 amino acids. Germline V lookup: CDR1 MNHEY, CDR2 SVGAGI. The CDR3 DNA is TGTGCCAGCAGAGTTAGCGGCCGGGGGGCAGATACGCAGTATTTT. Its protein product is CASRVSGRGADTQYF.

The rearrangement uses TRBV19 and TRBJ2-5; 9 positions match TRBD2. This CDR3 has 13 residues. Germline CDR1 LNHDA, CDR2 SQIVND (reference sequence). The junction had 10 bases not matched to a gene; V was cut back by 10 bases and J by 7 bases. The CDR3: CATAASGEGTQYF. In DNA form, the CDR3 reads TGTGCCACGGCCGCTAGCGGGGAAGGGACCCAGTACTTC. The full variable domain, completed using reference TRBV19 and TRBJ2-5, is DGGITQSPKYLFRKEGQNVTLSCEQNLNHDAMYWYRQDPGQGLRLIYYSQIVNDFQKGDIAEGYSVSREKKESFPLTVTSAQKNPTAFYLCATAASGEGTQYFGPGTRLLVL.

The chain joins TRBV30 to TRBJ1-2; 8 nucleotides line up with TRBD1. CDR1 GTSNPN and CDR2 SVGIG come from the germline V gene (reference sequence). The CDR3 consists of 13 residues. The ends lost 0 bases at V and 8 bases at J; junction bases unmatched: 5. The CDR3 region has the DNA TGTGCCTGGAGTGTACTACAGGGGGGGGGCTACACCTTC. Its protein is CAWSVLQGGGYTF.

This sequence joins TRBV4-3 and TRBJ1-2; possible D gene TRBD1, 5 bases. Germline V gene lookup returns CDR1 LGHNA and CDR2 YSLEER. This CDR3 is 17 amino acids long. V lost 1 base and J lost 4, with 19 bases in between. The CDR3 DNA is TGCGCCAGCAGCCAAGGGGGGGGGAGGGGATCCAGCTATGGCTACACCTTC. Amino acid sequence: CASSQGGGRGSSYGYTF.

The chain recombines TRBV7-2 with TRBJ2-1; 8 nucleotides match TRBD2. Germline loops: CDR1 SGHTA, CDR2 FQGNSA. This CDR3 comprises 15 residues. Unmatched junction bases numbered 7, after V lost 2 bases and J lost 7 bases. CDR3 sequence reads: CASSLPGGAGNEQFF. The CDR3, as DNA: TGTGCCAGCAGCTTACCCGGGGGGGCAGGAAATGAGCAGTTCTTC.

The DNA for the CDR3 is TGTGCCAGCAGCTTGGGGACAGGGTCCCAAGAGACCCAGTACTTC. Translation gives CASSLGTGSQETQYF. V usage is TRBV5-6 and J usage is TRBJ2-5, with 8 bases aligning to TRBD1. CDR3 size: 15 residues. After removal of 0 bases from V and 1 base from J, the junction contained 2 bases not matched to a gene. Germline V CDR1 and CDR2: SGHDT, YYEEEE.

The CDR3 reads CASSQSGGVINQPQHF. The CDR3 DNA sequence: TGCGCCAGCAGCCAATCGGGAGGGGTAATCAATCAGCCCCAGCATTTT. V and J are TRBV4-1 and TRBJ1-5, with D tentatively TRBD1 (5 bases). The CDR3 has 16 residues. The germline V and J ends were trimmed by 2 bases and 3 bases, with 14 bases remaining between them. Germline loops: CDR1 MGHRA, CDR2 YSYEKL.

The V gene is TRBV4-1, the J gene TRBJ1-2, with TRBD1 as a possible D gene (5 bases). The germline V gene has CDR1 MGHRA and CDR2 YSYEKL. V was pared by 1 base and J by 8 bases, with 14 bases between. The CDR3 is 14 residues long. In nucleotides, the CDR3 is TGCGCCAGCAGCCAAGGTGACAGTTGGGGCGGCTACACCTTC. Amino acid sequence: CASSQGDSWGGYTF.

V gene TRBV7-3 combines with J gene TRBJ1-3; 8 bases are shared with TRBD1. V dropped 2 bases and J dropped 4; count of bases not matched to a gene: 1. The V gene's germline CDR1 is SGHTA and CDR2 FQGTGA. CDR3 length: 14 residues. CDR3 DNA sequence: TGTGCCAGCAGCTTATCAGGGGGCGGAAACACCATATATTTT. It specifies CASSLSGGGNTIYF.

This chain uses TRBV7-9 with TRBJ1-1; TRBD1 matches at 7 bases. V trimming: 5 bases; J trimming: 4 bases; junction bases outside the gene matches: 4. The CDR3 sequence is 13 residues long. Germline V CDR1 and CDR2: SEHNR, FQNEAQ (reference sequence). The CDR3 sequence is CASSPTGSTEAFF. CDR3 DNA sequence: TGTGCCAGCAGCCCGACAGGGAGCACTGAAGCTTTCTTT.

The genes are TRBV10-3 and TRBJ2-7; possibly TRBD1 for D (6 bases). This CDR3 contains 14 residues. Germline V gene sequence: CDR1 ENHRY, CDR2 SYGVKD. Trimming removed 2 bases from V and 5 bases from J, with 13 bases in between. The CDR3 sequence is CAISETMAGDEQYF. CDR3 DNA sequence: TGTGCCATCAGTGAGACTATGGCAGGGGACGAGCAGTACTTC.

Written as DNA, the CDR3 is TGTGCCAGCAGGGACGGGACAGGTGGTCCCTCCCCTACCGAGACCCAGTACTTC. Protein: CASRDGTGGPSPTETQYF. The J gene is TRBJ2-5, the V gene TRBV2; 8 bases map to TRBD1. V lost 6 bases to trimming and J lost 5 bases; unmatched junction nucleotides: 20. CDR3 size: 18 residues. Germline values: CDR1 SNHLY, CDR2 FYNNEI. Full variable domain (outside the CDR3, taken from reference TRBV2 and TRBJ2-5): EPEVTQTPSHQVTQMGQEVILRCVPISNHLYFYWYRQILGQKVEFLVSFYNNEISEKSEIFDDQFSVERPDGSNFTLKIRSTKLEDSAMYFCASRDGTGGPSPTETQYFGPGTRLLVL.

V and J are TRBV5-1 and TRBJ2-2; 10 bases agree with TRBD1. J was trimmed by 6 bases and V by 4 bases; bases with no gene match: 6. This CDR3 is built from 15 residues. Germline V lookup: CDR1 SGHRS, CDR2 YFSETQ. The chain's CDR3 is CASSMRQGASGELFF. The CDR3 DNA sequence: TGCGCCAGCAGCATGCGACAGGGGGCTTCCGGGGAGCTGTTTTTT.

The genes are TRBV7-9 and TRBJ1-1, with 9 positions matching TRBD1. V lost 3 bases, J lost 3 bases, and 2 bases stayed unmatched. Per the germline V gene, CDR1 is SEHNR and CDR2 is FQNEAQ (reference sequence). The CDR3 has 14 residues. CDR3 nucleotide sequence: TGTGCCAGCAGCTTGAGACAGGGGGACACTGAAGCTTTCTTT. Residues: CASSLRQGDTEAFF.